The TCR beta chain described here comes from a study of memory CD4+ T cells and cytomegalovirus serostatus. CDR3 length: 16 residues. Germline V gene sequence: CDR1 SGHTA, CDR2 FQGNSA. J was trimmed by 2 bases and V by 2 bases; bases with no gene match: 8. The sort gate was single viable CD3+CD4+CD8-CD45RO+ cells for memory CD4+ T cells. Only in-frame clones appear in the TCRdb table, and some are missing; sequencing was by immunoSEQ multiplex PCR. The sample holds about 41,000 clones, about 79% seen once. V gene TRBV7-2 combines with J gene TRBJ2-5; TRBD2 matches at 7 bases. Source material: memory CD4+ T cells from blood. The sequence came from an adult in good health and CMV-seronegative. The CDR3 reads CASSLTTSAMQETQYF. CDR3 in DNA: TGTGCCAGCAGCTTAACAACTAGCGCCATGCAAGAGACCCAGTACTTC.